A selection of T cell receptor beta chains follows, all from one sample in a study of PD-1 blockade in classical Hodgkin lymphoma. Libraries were prepared by immunoSEQ multiplex PCR; TCRdb keeps only in-frame clonotypes and omits some of them. The sample lists fewer than 50,000 clones; approximately 86% were seen once. Material: peripheral blood mononuclear cells (PBMCs), obtained before the second cycle of nivolumab. The source of these receptors is a human donor with classical Hodgkin lymphoma. CDR3s include the opening cysteine and the closing phenylalanine or tryptophan. Each record gives: V gene, D gene, CDR3 protein. D genes are given only for firm matches.

v_call: TRBV9
d_call: TRBD2
cdr3_aa: CASSASGGGTDTQYF

v_call: TRBV27
d_call: -
cdr3_aa: CASRAADRPTDTQYF

v_call: TRBV19
d_call: TRBD1
cdr3_aa: CASGQGAGETQYF

v_call: TRBV6-5
d_call: -
cdr3_aa: CASSYYNGREIKTQYF

v_call: TRBV5-8
d_call: TRBD1
cdr3_aa: CASSLWGQGYNEQFF

v_call: TRBV2
d_call: -
cdr3_aa: CASSRTETFRDIQYF

v_call: TRBV7-6
d_call: -
cdr3_aa: CASSRGPSYEQYF

v_call: TRBV19
d_call: -
cdr3_aa: CASTSQGGNYEQYF

v_call: TRBV7-9
d_call: -
cdr3_aa: CASSLNTGNYGYTF

v_call: TRBV7-3
d_call: TRBD2
cdr3_aa: CASSLTSGSNNEQFF

v_call: TRBV5-1
d_call: -
cdr3_aa: CASKLGWVGSYEQYF

v_call: TRBV6-6
d_call: -
cdr3_aa: CASGSYGSRNEQYF

v_call: TRBV4-3
d_call: TRBD1
cdr3_aa: CASSQERGQGSRGGYTF

v_call: TRBV27
d_call: TRBD2
cdr3_aa: CASSPTGLAGTSSYNEQFF

v_call: TRBV28
d_call: -
cdr3_aa: CASSLYGGPGYEQYF

v_call: TRBV27
d_call: TRBD1
cdr3_aa: CASSAGQGALIEQYF

v_call: TRBV28
d_call: -
cdr3_aa: CASSPPPRGVGYTF